The 11 T cell receptor beta chains below come from one sample, sequenced in a study of shared clonotypes between healthy human individuals. The assay was immunoSEQ multiplex PCR, and TCRdb's table has in-frame clones only and misses some. The sample carries about 2.3 million clones, roughly 93% recorded once. Sequenced input: naive CD4+ T cells from PBMCs. Subset described: CD45RA+ positively selected. The receptors come from a young man in good health. Some clones in this sample may be carry-over from other donors' samples.

The CDR3 DNA reads as TGTGCCAGTAGTATAGTGGTCAGTAGCAATCAGCCCCAGCATTTT. Amino acid sequence: CASSIVVSSNQPQHF. V usage is TRBV19 and J usage is TRBJ1-5; D is undetermined. The CDR3 spans 15 residues. In germline, CDR1 is LNHDA, CDR2 SQIVND (reference sequence). Trimming cost V 1 base and J 0 bases, with 7 bases left between them.

This chain joins TRBV7-9 and TRBJ1-3; D is ambiguous. The CDR3 sequence is 16 residues long. Trimming cost V 3 bases and J 1 base, with 13 bases left between them. Germline V lookup: CDR1 SEHNR, CDR2 FQNEAQ (reference sequence). CDR3 sequence (DNA): TGTGCCAGCAGCTTTTTGGGGAAGAGGTCTGGAAACACCATATATTTT. Residues: CASSFLGKRSGNTIYF.

V is TRBV9 and J is TRBJ2-3; no clear D. V was trimmed by 3 bases and J by 6 bases, leaving 17 bases between them. The CDR3 totals 15 residues. The germline CDR1 and CDR2 sequences are SGDLS and YYNGEE. CDR3 bases: TGTGCCAGCAGCGGAAGATACACCGAGACGGATACGCAGTATTTT. This codes for CASSGRYTETDTQYF.

V gene TRBV28 combines with J gene TRBJ2-7; no definite D call. The germline V and J ends were trimmed by 3 bases and 5 bases, with 5 bases remaining between them. CDR3 length: 11 amino acids. Germline CDR1 and CDR2: MDHEN and SYDVKM. CDR3 loop: CASSFRHEQYF. CDR3 nucleotide sequence: TGTGCCAGCAGTTTTCGTCACGAGCAGTACTTC.

V is TRBV6-5 and J is TRBJ2-7, with D possibly TRBD1 on 5 matching bases. The CDR3 covers 14 residues. The germline V gene encodes CDR1 MNHEY and CDR2 SVGAGI. Trimming shortened V by 6 bases and J by 0 bases, and 12 bases separated the two germline ends. Here the CDR3 DNA reads TGTGCCAGCAGCTTGAACAGGTACTCCTACGAGCAGTACTTC. Protein product: CASSLNRYSYEQYF.

The genes are TRBV5-1 and TRBJ2-1; the match to TRBD2 covers 11 bases. The length of the CDR3 is 16 residues. With 4 bases clipped from V and 2 bases from J, the junction kept 5 bases outside the gene matches. Germline V lookup: CDR1 SGHRS, CDR2 YFSETQ. CDR3 protein: CASSLSSGRTYNEQFF. As DNA, the CDR3 is TGCGCCAGCAGCCTATCTAGCGGGAGGACCTACAATGAGCAGTTCTTC.

V is TRBV6-1 and J is TRBJ2-2; D is tentatively TRBD1 or TRBD2 (5 bases each). Germline values: CDR1 MNHNS, CDR2 SASEGT. The CDR3 sequence is 15 residues long. V was pared by 1 base and J by 8 bases, with 14 bases between. The DNA of the CDR3 is TGTGCCAGCAGTGAAGATCCAGGGACCCAAGGGGAGCTGTTTTTT. Translating gives CASSEDPGTQGELFF.

The rearrangement joins TRBV5-1 to TRBJ2-7, with D perhaps TRBD1 (6 bases). The CDR3 runs 15 residues. Trimming stripped 4 bases from V and 0 bases from J, with 14 bases between. Germline loops: CDR1 SGHRS, CDR2 YFSETQ. The CDR3 loop is CASSPDSQSSYEQYF. Written as DNA, the CDR3 is TGCGCCAGCAGCCCGGACAGTCAAAGCTCCTACGAGCAGTACTTC.

This clone was counted between two and nine times. The rearrangement uses TRBV2 and TRBJ2-7, with D hard to call. The germline V and J ends were trimmed by 2 bases and 2 bases, with 10 bases remaining between them. CDR3 size: 14 residues. Germline V gene lookup returns CDR1 SNHLY and CDR2 FYNNEI. CDR3 nucleotides: TGTGCCAGCAGTGAACTCAGGTTTGCCTACGAGCAGTACTTC. It encodes CASSELRFAYEQYF.

Comments on this clone: This specimen includes other DNA sequences encoding the same CDR3. The genes are TRBV4-1 and TRBJ1-4, with 9 positions matching TRBD1. V was clipped by 6 bases and J by 8 bases; unmatched bases: 7. The CDR3 extends over 14 amino acids. Germline V lookup: CDR1 MGHRA, CDR2 YSYEKL. In DNA form, the CDR3 reads TGCGCCAGCAGTCAACAGGGGGCAGGGGAAAAACTGTTTTTT. Translating it yields CASSQQGAGEKLFF.

V is TRBV6-5 and J is TRBJ2-1; D is possibly TRBD1 or TRBD2 (5 bases each). CDR3 length: 12 residues. Germline V CDR1 and CDR2: MNHEY, SVGAGI. Trimming removed 5 bases at V and 4 bases at J, with 6 bases between. Here the CDR3 DNA reads TGTGCCAGCAGTGAGGGGTACAATGAGCAGTTCTTC. Protein product: CASSEGYNEQFF.